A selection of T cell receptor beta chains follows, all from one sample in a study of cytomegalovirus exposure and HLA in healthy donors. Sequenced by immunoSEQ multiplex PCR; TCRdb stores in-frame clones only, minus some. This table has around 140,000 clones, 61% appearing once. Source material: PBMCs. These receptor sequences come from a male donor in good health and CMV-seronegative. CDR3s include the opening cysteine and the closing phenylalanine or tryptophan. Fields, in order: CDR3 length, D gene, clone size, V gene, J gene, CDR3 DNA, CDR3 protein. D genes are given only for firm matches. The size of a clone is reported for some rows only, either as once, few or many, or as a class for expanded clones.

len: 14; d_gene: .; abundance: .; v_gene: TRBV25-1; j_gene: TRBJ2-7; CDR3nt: TGTGCCAGCAGTGAATTAGACAGGCCCTACGAGCAGTACTTC; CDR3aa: CASSELDRPYEQYF
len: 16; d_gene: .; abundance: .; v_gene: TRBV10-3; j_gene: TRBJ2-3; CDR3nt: TGTGCCATCAGTGAGTCTCCAGGGCTTAGCACAGATACGCAGTATTTT; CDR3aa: CAISESPGLSTDTQYF
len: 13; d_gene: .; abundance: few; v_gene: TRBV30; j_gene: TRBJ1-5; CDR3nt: TGTGCCTCCCGGACAGATAGCAATCAGCCCCAGCATTTT; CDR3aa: CASRTDSNQPQHF
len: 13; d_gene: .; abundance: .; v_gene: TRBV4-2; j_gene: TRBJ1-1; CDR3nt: TGTGCCAGCACCCAAGACGTGGGAGTTCAAGCTTTCTTT; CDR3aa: CASTQDVGVQAFF
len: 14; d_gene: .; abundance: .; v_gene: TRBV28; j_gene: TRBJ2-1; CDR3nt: TGTGCCAGCAGTGCAAGGACTCCGTACAATGAGCAGTTCTTC; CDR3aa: CASSARTPYNEQFF
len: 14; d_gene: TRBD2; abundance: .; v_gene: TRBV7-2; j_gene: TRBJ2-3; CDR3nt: TGTGCCAGCAGCTGGGGGACTAACGGAGATACGCAGTATTTT; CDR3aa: CASSWGTNGDTQYF
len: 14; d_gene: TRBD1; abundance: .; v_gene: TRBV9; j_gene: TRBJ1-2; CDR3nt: TGTGCCAGCAGCGCAGGGGACAGGGTCCATGGCTACACCTTC; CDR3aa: CASSAGDRVHGYTF
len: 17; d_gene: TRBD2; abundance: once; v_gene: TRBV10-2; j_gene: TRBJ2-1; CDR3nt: TGCGCCAGCAGTGCTAGCGGGGGGGGAAGCTCCTACAATGAGCAGTTCTTC; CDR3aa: CASSASGGGSSYNEQFF
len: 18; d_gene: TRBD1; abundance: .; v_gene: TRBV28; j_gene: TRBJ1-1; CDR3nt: TGTGCCAGCAGTTTACCCGGGACAGGGGTGTTTAGGGACACTGAAGCTTTCTTT; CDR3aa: CASSLPGTGVFRDTEAFF
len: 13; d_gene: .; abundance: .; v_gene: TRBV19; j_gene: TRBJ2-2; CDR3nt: TGTGCCAGTAAGGCCGAGGGCACCGGGGAGCTGTTTTTT; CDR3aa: CASKAEGTGELFF
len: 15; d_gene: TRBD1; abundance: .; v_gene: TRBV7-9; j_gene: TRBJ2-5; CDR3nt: TGTGCCAGCAGCCGGGGACAGGGGGCGAAGGAGACCCAGTACTTC; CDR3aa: CASSRGQGAKETQYF
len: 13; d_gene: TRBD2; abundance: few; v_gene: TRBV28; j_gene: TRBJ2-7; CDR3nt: TGTGCCAGCAGTCCCGGGGGGTCCTACGAGCAGTACTTC; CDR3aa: CASSPGGSYEQYF
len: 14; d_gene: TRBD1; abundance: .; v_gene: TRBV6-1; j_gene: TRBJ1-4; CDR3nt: TGTGCCAGCACCCCGGGACAGGCAAATGAAAAACTGTTTTTT; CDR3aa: CASTPGQANEKLFF
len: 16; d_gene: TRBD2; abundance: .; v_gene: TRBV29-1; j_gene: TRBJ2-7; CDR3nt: TGCAGCGTTGTCCGAGGGGCTAGCGGGGCCTCCTACGAGCAGTACTTC; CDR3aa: CSVVRGASGASYEQYF
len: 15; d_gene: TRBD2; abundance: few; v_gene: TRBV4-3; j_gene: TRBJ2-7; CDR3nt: TGCGCCAGCAGCCAAGAGGGACTAGCGGGGGCCGAGCAGTACTTC; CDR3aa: CASSQEGLAGAEQYF
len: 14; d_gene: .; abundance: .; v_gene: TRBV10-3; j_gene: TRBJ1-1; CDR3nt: TGTGCCATCAGTGACCCGACACAGAACACTGAAGCTTTCTTT; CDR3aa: CAISDPTQNTEAFF
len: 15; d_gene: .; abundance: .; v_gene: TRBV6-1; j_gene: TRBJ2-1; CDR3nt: TGTGCCAGCAGCGCTATAGTAGCGGTGATTAATGAGCAGTTCTTC; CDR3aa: CASSAIVAVINEQFF
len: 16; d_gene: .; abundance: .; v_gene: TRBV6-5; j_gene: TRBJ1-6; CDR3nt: TGTGCCAGCAGTTACGACCCCTACAGCAATAATTCACCCCTCCACTTT; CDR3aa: CASSYDPYSNNSPLHF
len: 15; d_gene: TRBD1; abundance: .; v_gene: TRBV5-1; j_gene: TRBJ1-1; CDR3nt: TGCGCCAGCAGCTTTGGTGGGGCAGGGGGGACTGAAGCTTTCTTT; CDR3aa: CASSFGGAGGTEAFF
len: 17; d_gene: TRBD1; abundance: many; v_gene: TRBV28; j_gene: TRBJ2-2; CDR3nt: TGTGCCAGCAGTTTCTCTGCGGAACAGGGGGCAACCGGGGAGCTGTTTTTT; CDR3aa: CASSFSAEQGATGELFF
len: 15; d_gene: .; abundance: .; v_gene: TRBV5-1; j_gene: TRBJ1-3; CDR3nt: TGCGCCAGCAGCTTGAGTTCCCTAGTAGGAAACACCATATATTTT; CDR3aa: CASSLSSLVGNTIYF
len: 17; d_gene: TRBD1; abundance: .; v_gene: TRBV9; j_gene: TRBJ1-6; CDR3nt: TGTGCCAGCAGCCCGGACCCCGACAGGGCCTATAATTCACCCCTCCACTTT; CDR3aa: CASSPDPDRAYNSPLHF
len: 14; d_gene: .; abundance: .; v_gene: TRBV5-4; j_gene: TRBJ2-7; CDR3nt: TGTGCCAGCAGCTTGGGACTCCTATCCTACGAGCAGTACTTC; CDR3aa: CASSLGLLSYEQYF
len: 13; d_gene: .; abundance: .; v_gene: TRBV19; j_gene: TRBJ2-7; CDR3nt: TGTGCCAGTAGTATAACAGGGAACTACGAGCAGTACTTC; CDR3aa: CASSITGNYEQYF
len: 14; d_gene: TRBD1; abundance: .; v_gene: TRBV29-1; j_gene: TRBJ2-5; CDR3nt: TGCAGCGTTGAAGACCCACAGGGGCAAGAGACCCAGTACTTC; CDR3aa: CSVEDPQGQETQYF
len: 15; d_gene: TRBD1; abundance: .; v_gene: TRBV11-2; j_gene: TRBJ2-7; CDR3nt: TGTGCCAGCAGCCACCTGGGACAGGGGGAATACGAGCAGTACTTC; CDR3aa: CASSHLGQGEYEQYF
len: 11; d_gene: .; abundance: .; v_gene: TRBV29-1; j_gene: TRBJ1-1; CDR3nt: TGCAGCGTTGGGAGGGGCACTGAAGCTTTCTTT; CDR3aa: CSVGRGTEAFF
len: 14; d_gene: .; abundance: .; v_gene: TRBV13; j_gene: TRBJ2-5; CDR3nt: TGTGCCAGCAGCCAGGGACTTTTTGCAGAGACCCAGTACTTC; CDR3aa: CASSQGLFAETQYF
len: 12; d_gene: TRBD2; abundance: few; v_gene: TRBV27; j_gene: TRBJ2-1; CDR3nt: TGTGCCAGCAGTTTCTCGGGACTAGGTCAATTCTTC; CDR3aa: CASSFSGLGQFF
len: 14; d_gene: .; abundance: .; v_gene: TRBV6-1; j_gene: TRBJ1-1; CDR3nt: TGTGCCGGGTCCACGGACAACATGAACACTGAAGCTTTCTTT; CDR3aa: CAGSTDNMNTEAFF
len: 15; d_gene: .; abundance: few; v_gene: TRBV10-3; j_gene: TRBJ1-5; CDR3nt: TGTGCCATCAGTGAGGAGGGAGAGGGCAATCAGCCCCAGCATTTT; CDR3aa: CAISEEGEGNQPQHF
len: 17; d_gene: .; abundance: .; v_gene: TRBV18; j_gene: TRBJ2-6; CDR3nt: TGTGCCAGCTCACCACCGCTGGGAGACGCCGGGGCCAACGTCCTGACTTTC; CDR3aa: CASSPPLGDAGANVLTF
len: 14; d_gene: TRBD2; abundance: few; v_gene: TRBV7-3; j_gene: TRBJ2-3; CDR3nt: TGTGCCTCGACTAGCGGGGGGTCCCAAGATACGCAGTATTTT; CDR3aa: CASTSGGSQDTQYF
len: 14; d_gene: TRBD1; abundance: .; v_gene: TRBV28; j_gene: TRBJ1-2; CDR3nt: TGTGCCAGCAGTCTCCCGGGACAGAACTATGGCTACACCTTC; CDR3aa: CASSLPGQNYGYTF
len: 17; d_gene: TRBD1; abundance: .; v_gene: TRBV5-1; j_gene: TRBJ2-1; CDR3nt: TGCGCCAGCAGCGCTATGACAGGGGGCAGTAGCTACAATGAGCAGTTCTTC; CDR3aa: CASSAMTGGSSYNEQFF
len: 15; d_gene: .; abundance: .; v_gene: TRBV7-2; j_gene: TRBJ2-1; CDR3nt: TGTGCCAGCAGCTTATCCGGGGTGGACTACAATGAGCAGTTCTTC; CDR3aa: CASSLSGVDYNEQFF
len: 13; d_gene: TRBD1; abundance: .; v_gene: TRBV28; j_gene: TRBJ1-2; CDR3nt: TGTGCCAGCAGTCCCGGGACAGGGGAAGGCTACACCTTC; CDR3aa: CASSPGTGEGYTF